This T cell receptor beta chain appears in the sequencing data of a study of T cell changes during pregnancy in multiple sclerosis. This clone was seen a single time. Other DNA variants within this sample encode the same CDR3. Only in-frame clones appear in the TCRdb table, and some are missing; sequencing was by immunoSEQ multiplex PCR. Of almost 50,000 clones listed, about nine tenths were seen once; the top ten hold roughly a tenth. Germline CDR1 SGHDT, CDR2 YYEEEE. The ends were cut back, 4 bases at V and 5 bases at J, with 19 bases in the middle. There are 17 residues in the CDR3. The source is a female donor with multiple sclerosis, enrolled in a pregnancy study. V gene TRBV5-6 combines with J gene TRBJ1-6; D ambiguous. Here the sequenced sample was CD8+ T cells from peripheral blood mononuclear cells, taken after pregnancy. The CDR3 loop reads CASSTEGPDSDNSPLHF. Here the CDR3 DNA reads TGTGCCAGCAGCACCGAAGGTCCGGACTCTGATAATTCACCCCTCCACTTT. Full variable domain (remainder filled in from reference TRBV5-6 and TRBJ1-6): DAGVTQSPTHLIKTRGQQVTLRCSPKSGHDTVSWYQQALGQGPQFIFQYYEEEERQRGNFPDRFSGHQFPNYSSELNVNALLLGDSALYLCASSTEGPDSDNSPLHFGNGTRLTVT.